The 20 T cell receptor beta chains listed next were all sequenced from one sample in a study of shared clonotypes between healthy human individuals. This table comes from immunoSEQ multiplex PCR, and its TCRdb copy is limited to in-frame clones, with some not included. This table has 1.5 million to 1.9 million clones, 95% to 99% appearing once. Sequenced sample: naive CD4+ T cells sorted from blood. Indicated subset: CD45RA+ positively selected. Receptor source: a man aged 30 to 39 in good health.

The chain is built from TRBV11-2 and TRBJ2-2; 7 bases fit TRBD1. The CDR3 covers 14 residues. Trimming took 4 bases from V and 5 from J; bases not matched to a gene: 4. Germline CDR1 reads SGHAT; CDR2 reads FQNNGV. The CDR3 nucleotides read TGTGCCAGCAGCTGGACAGGAGGTACCGGGGAGCTGTTTTTT. Translating gives CASSWTGGTGELFF.

The chain is built from TRBV2 and TRBJ2-7; 8 nucleotides align to TRBD1. Germline values: CDR1 SNHLY, CDR2 FYNNEI. There are 15 residues in the CDR3. The ends lost 7 bases at V and 0 bases at J; junction bases unmatched: 8. The CDR3 loop reads CASNRQGSSSYEQYF. DNA for the CDR3: TGTGCCAGCAACAGACAGGGGTCAAGCTCCTACGAGCAGTACTTC.

V gene TRBV18 combines with J gene TRBJ2-2, with D maybe TRBD1 (5 bases). Germline loops: CDR1 KGHSH, CDR2 LQKENI. This CDR3 has 15 amino acids. V lost 1 base and J lost 4, with 10 bases in between. This CDR3 reads CASSPQGPVTGELFF. The CDR3 DNA reads as TGTGCCAGCTCACCACAGGGGCCAGTCACCGGGGAGCTGTTTTTT.

This chain uses TRBV6-6 with TRBJ2-1; D is perhaps TRBD1 (8 bases). The CDR3 runs 16 residues. Trimming cost V 0 bases and J 8 bases, with 17 bases left between them. Germline CDR1 and CDR2: MNHNY and SVGAGI (reference sequence). In nucleotides, the CDR3 is TGTGCCAGCAGTTACTCGACTCAGGGGGCGGGGGATGAGCAGTTCTTC. This translates into CASSYSTQGAGDEQFF.

The chain uses TRBV5-1 and TRBJ1-2; 9 bases agree with TRBD1. This CDR3 comprises 14 residues. Germline V lookup: CDR1 SGHRS, CDR2 YFSETQ. V was pared by 0 bases and J by 9 bases, with 6 bases of the junction left unmatched. The CDR3 reads CASSLEVGQGSYTF. The CDR3 DNA is TGCGCCAGCAGCTTGGAGGTCGGACAGGGGAGCTACACCTTC.

This clone was seen a single time. J is TRBJ1-4 and V is TRBV5-1; no reliable D call. CDR1 is SGHRS and CDR2 is YFSETQ in the germline V gene. The CDR3 covers 12 residues. Trimming took 3 bases from V and 7 from J, leaving 7 bases between them. The CDR3 sequence is CASSYFGEKLFF. The DNA of the CDR3 is TGCGCCAGCAGCTATTTCGGTGAAAAACTGTTTTTT.

The chain employs TRBV6-6 and TRBJ1-1, with D possibly TRBD1 on 5 matching bases. Per germline, CDR1 MNHNY and CDR2 SVGAGI (reference sequence). V shed 6 bases and J shed 4 bases, with 15 bases lying between them. The CDR3 runs to 14 residues. The CDR3 bases are TGTGCCAGCAGCCCTCCCGGGGGGGGCACTGAAGCTTTCTTT. Translated, it gives CASSPPGGGTEAFF.

The chain combines TRBV5-5 with TRBJ1-3, with unresolved D. Trimming took 4 bases from V and 7 from J, leaving 21 bases between them. The CDR3 is 16 amino acids. CDR1 is SGHKS, CDR2 YYEKEE, per germline (reference sequence). The CDR3 here is CASSPKGLGFVNTIYF. CDR3 nucleotides: TGTGCCAGCAGCCCAAAGGGCTTAGGGTTTGTGAACACCATATATTTT.

This clone was observed once. The rearrangement uses TRBV6-1 and TRBJ2-7; D ambiguous. The germline V gene encodes CDR1 MNHNS and CDR2 SASEGT. This CDR3 is built from 15 residues. Trimming removed 6 bases from V and 6 bases from J, with 21 bases in between. The CDR3 loop is CASSALSGPRGEQYF. CDR3 nucleotides: TGTGCCAGCAGCGCGTTGTCCGGTCCCCGAGGCGAGCAGTACTTC.

The chain carries TRBV9 and TRBJ2-1, with TRBD2 matching 9 bases. The V gene end was trimmed by 5 bases and the J gene end by 3 bases; junction bases not matched to a gene: 9. This CDR3 has 16 amino acids. CDR1 is SGDLS and CDR2 is YYNGEE in the germline V gene. The CDR3 protein is CASSASGLALYNEQFF. The DNA for the CDR3 is TGTGCCAGCAGTGCCTCGGGACTAGCCCTCTACAATGAGCAGTTCTTC.

This chain joins TRBV11-2 and TRBJ2-4; TRBD1 is a possible D gene (6 bases). The CDR3 runs to 15 residues. CDR1 and CDR2 (germline): SGHAT, FQNNGV. Trimming took off 0 bases at V and 8 bases at J, with 14 bases between the two ends. The CDR3 DNA sequence: TGTGCCAGCAGCTTAGAAGGCACCAGGGGTGACATTCAGTACTTC. Translation: CASSLEGTRGDIQYF.

This sequence joins TRBV28 and TRBJ2-7; TRBD2 agrees at 10 bases. V trimming: 3 bases; J trimming: 2 bases; junction bases outside the gene matches: 4. The CDR3 sequence is 15 residues long. Germline V gene sequence: CDR1 MDHEN, CDR2 SYDVKM. The chain's CDR3 is CASSFTSGATYEQYF. The CDR3 DNA follows: TGTGCCAGCAGTTTTACTAGCGGGGCGACCTACGAGCAGTACTTC.

The chain links TRBV2 to TRBJ1-1; TRBD1 is a possible D gene (6 bases). CDR3 size: 12 residues. Looked up from germline, CDR1 is SNHLY and CDR2 is FYNNEI. V was cut by 4 bases and J by 11 bases, with 14 bases left in between. The CDR3 here is CASSGTAPQAFF. In DNA form, the CDR3 reads TGTGCCAGCAGTGGGACAGCCCCTCAGGCTTTCTTT.

V and J are TRBV6-6 and TRBJ2-7; D might be TRBD2 (5 bases). The V gene's germline CDR1 is MNHNY and CDR2 SVGAGI (reference sequence). The CDR3 contains 14 residues. Trimming left V 2 bases short and J 5 bases short, with 13 bases between. CDR3: CASSYIRRDDEQYF. DNA for the CDR3: TGTGCCAGCAGTTACATCCGACGGGATGACGAGCAGTACTTC.

The V call is TRBV27, the J call TRBJ1-3; D call uncertain. Germline CDR1 and CDR2: MNHEY and SMNVEV (reference sequence). CDR3 length: 16 amino acids. Trimming cost V 5 bases and J 0 bases, with 14 bases left between them. As DNA, the CDR3 is TGTGCCAGCAGTGATGCAGGTGGAGTCTCTGGAAACACCATATATTTT. Amino acids: CASSDAGGVSGNTIYF.

This clone appeared once. V gene TRBV27 combines with J gene TRBJ1-4; 10 bases match TRBD1. The CDR3 is made up of 15 amino acids. Losses at the gene ends were 4 bases for V and 5 bases for J; bases not matched to a gene: 4. Germline V gene data show CDR1 as MNHEY and CDR2 as SMNVEV (reference sequence). The CDR3: CASSSGTGVNEKLFF. The CDR3 DNA reads as TGTGCCAGCAGTTCCGGGACAGGGGTCAATGAAAAACTGTTTTTT.

The chain has TRBV28 and TRBJ2-2; the D gene is possibly TRBD1 (5 bases). There are 15 residues in the CDR3. V was shortened by 2 bases and J by 0 bases, with 7 bases between the two germline ends. Germline V CDR1 and CDR2: MDHEN, SYDVKM. CDR3 nucleotides: TGTGCCAGCAGTTTAGCAGGGCCGAACACCGGGGAGCTGTTTTTT. It translates to CASSLAGPNTGELFF.

The chain recombines TRBV5-4 with TRBJ2-3; weak D call: TRBD2 (6 bases). The CDR3 is 17 residues long. The germline V and J ends were trimmed by 4 bases and 2 bases, with 20 bases remaining between them. The germline V gene has CDR1 SGHNT and CDR2 YYREEE (reference sequence). CDR3 sequence reads: CASSPTRAGLNTDTQYF. In DNA, the CDR3 is TGTGCCAGCAGCCCCACGAGGGCGGGACTGAACACAGATACGCAGTATTTT.

The chain uses TRBV2 and TRBJ1-1; D is unresolved. Germline-derived CDR1 and CDR2 are SNHLY and FYNNEI. The V and J ends lost 5 bases and 1 base respectively, with 8 bases between them. This CDR3 contains 13 residues. The DNA for the CDR3 is TGTGCCAGCAGTTCCCTGAGGAACACTGAAGCTTTCTTT. It yields the protein CASSSLRNTEAFF.

The rearrangement joins TRBV5-1 to TRBJ2-2; possible D gene TRBD2, 5 bases. This CDR3 region has 14 residues. V lost 4 bases and J lost 4, with 11 bases in between. Germline V gene data show CDR1 as SGHRS and CDR2 as YFSETQ. CDR3 sequence (DNA): TGCGCCAGCAGCGCACAGCTAGCCACCGGGGAGCTGTTTTTT. It codes for CASSAQLATGELFF.